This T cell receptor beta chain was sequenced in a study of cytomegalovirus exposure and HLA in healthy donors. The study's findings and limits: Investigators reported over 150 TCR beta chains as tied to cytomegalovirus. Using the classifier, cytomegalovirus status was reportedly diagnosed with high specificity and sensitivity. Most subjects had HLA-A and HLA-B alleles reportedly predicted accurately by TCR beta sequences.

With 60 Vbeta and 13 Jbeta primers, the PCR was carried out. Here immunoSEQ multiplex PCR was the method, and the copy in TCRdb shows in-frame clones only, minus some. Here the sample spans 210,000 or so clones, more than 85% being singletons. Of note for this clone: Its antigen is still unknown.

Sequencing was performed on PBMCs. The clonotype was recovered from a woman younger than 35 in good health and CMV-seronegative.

CDR3 region: CASSQDGGGTYGYTF. The CDR3 DNA follows: TGTGCCAGCAGCCAAGATGGCGGGGGGACCTATGGCTACACCTTC. The chain uses TRBV4-2 and TRBJ1-2, with a tentative D call TRBD1 (5 bases). Germline V CDR1 and CDR2: LGHNA, YNFKEQ. Deletions cut 0 bases from V and 4 bases from J, with 12 bases between. The CDR3 loop spans 15 amino acids.